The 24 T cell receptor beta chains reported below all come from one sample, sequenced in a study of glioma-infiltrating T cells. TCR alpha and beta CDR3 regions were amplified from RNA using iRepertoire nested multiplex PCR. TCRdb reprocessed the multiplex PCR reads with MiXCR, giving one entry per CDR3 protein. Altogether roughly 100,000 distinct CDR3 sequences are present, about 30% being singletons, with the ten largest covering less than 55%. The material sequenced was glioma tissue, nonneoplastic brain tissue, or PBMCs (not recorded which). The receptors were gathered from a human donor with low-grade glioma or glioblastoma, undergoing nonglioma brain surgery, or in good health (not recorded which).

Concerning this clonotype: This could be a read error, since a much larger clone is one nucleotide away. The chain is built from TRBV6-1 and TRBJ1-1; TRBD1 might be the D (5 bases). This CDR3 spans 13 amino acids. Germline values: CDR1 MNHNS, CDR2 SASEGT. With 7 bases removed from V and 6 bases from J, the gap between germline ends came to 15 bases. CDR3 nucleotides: TGTGCCAGCAACCCGGGGCCTAACGCTGAAGCTTTCTTT. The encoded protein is CASNPGPNAEAFF.

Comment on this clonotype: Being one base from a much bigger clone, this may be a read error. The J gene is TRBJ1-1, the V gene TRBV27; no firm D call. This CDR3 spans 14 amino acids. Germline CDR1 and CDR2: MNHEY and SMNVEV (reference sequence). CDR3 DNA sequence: TGTGCCAGCAGCTACCGGGTTCAAAGCACTGAAGCTTTATTT. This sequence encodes CASSYRVQSTEALF.

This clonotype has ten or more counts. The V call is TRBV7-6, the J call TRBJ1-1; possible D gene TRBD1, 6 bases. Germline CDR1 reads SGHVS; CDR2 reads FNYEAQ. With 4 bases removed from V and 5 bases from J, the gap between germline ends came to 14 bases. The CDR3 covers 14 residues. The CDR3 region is CASSSQGRLTEAFF. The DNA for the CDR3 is TGTGCCAGCAGCTCGCAGGGGCGCCTAACTGAAGCTTTCTTT.

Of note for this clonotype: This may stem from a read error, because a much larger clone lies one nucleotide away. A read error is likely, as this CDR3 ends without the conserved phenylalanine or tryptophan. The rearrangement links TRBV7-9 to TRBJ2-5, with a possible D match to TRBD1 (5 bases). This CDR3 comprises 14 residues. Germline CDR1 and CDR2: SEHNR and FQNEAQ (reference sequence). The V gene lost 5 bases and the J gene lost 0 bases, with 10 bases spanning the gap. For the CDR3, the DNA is TGTGCCAGCAGCACAAGACAGAACCAAGAGACCCAGTACCTC. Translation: CASSTRQNQETQYL.

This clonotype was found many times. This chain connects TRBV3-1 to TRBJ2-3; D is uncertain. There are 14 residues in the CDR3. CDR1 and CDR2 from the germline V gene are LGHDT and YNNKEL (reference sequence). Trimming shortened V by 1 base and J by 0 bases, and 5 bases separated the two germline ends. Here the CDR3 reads CASSQVGSTDTQYF. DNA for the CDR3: TGTGCCAGCAGCCAAGTGGGCAGCACAGATACGCAGTATTTT.

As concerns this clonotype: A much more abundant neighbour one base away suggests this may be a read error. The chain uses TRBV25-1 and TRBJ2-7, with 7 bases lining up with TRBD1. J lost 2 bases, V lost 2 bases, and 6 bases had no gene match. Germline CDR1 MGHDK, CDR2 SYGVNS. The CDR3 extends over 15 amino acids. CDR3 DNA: TGTGCCAGCAGTGAAACCAGGGGGACGGCCTACGAGCAGTACTTC. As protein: CASSETRGTAYEQYF.

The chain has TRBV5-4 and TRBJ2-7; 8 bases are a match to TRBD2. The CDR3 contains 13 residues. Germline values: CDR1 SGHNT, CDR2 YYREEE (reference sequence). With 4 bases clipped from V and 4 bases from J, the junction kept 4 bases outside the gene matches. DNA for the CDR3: TGTGCCAGCAGCACCGGGGGGGCTTACGAGCAGTACTTC. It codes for CASSTGGAYEQYF.

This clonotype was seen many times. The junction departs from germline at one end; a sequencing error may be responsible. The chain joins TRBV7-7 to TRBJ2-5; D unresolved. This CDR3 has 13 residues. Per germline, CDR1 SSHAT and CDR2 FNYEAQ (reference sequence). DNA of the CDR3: TGTGCTAGCAGCCGCGGAAACCAAGAGACCCAGTACTTC. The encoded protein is CASSRGNQETQYF. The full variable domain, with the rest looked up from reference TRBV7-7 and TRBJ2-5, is GAGVSQSPRYKVTKRGQDVTLRCDPISSHATLYWYQQALGQGPEFLTYFNYEAQPDKSGLPSDRFSAERPEGSISTLTIQRTEQRDSAMYRCASSRGNQETQYFGPGTRLLVL.

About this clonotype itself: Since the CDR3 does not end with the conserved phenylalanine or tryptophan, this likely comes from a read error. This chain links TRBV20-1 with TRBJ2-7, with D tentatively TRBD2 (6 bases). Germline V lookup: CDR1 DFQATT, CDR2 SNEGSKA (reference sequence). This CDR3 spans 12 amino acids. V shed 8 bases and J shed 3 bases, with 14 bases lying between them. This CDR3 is CSPRRGLYEQYL. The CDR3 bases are TGCAGTCCGCGGCGGGGCCTCTACGAGCAGTACCTC.

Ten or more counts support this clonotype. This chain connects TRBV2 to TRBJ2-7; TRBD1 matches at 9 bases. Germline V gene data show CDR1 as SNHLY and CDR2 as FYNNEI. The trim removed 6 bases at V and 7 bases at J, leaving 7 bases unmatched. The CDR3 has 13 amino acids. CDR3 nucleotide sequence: TGTGCCAGCAGCGGACAGGGGTTGAGTGAGCAGTACTTC. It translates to CASSGQGLSEQYF. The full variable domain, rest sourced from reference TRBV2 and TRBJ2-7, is EPEVTQTPSHQVTQMGQEVILRCVPISNHLYFYWYRQILGQKVEFLVSFYNNEISEKSEIFDDQFSVERPDGSNFTLKIRSTKLEDSAMYFCASSGQGLSEQYFGPGTRLTVT.

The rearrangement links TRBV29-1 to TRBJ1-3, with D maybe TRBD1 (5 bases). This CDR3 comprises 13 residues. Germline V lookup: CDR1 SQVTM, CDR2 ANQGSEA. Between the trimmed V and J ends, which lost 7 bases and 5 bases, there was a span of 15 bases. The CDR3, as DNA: TGCAGCGCAATTGGGACGGCCCGAAACACCATATATTTT. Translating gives CSAIGTARNTIYF.

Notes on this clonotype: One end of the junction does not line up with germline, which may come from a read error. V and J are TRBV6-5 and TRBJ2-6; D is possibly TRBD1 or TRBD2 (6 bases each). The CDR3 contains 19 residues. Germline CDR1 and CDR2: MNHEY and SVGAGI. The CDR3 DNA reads TGTGCCAGCAGTTACTCGGAGGAGGGAAGTAGCTCTGGGGACAACGTCCTGAATTTC. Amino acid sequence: CASSYSEEGSSSGDNVLNF.

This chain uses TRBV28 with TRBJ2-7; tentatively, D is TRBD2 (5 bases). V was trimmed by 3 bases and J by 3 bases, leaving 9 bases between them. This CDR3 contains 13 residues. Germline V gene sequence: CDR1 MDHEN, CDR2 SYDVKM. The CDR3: CASSFSGLYEQYF. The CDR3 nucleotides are TGTGCCAGCAGTTTCAGCGGCCTCTACGAGCAGTACTTC.

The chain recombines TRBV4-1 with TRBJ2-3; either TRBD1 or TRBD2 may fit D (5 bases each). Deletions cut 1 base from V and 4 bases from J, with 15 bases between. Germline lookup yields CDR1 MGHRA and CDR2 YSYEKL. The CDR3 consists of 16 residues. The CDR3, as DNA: TGCGCCAGCAGCCAAGGGACCGGGGCTACTGCAGATACGCAGTATTTT. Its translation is CASSQGTGATADTQYF.

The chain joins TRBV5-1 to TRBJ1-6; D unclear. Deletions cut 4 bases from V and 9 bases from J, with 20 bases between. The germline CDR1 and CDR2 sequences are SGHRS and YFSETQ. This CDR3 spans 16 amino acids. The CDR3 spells CASSPGTLADLSPLHF. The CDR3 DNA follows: TGCGCCAGCAGCCCCGGTACCCTGGCAGATCTTTCACCCCTCCACTTT.

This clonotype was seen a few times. For the CDR3, the DNA is TGTGCCAGCAGGGGAGGGGGCGGGGTCGAGACCCAGTACTTC. Translated: CASRGGGGVETQYF. This rearrangement joins TRBV5-4 to TRBJ2-5; D might be TRBD1 or TRBD2, each matching 7 bases. The V and J ends lost 5 bases and 5 bases respectively, with 16 bases between them. Germline CDR1 SGHNT, CDR2 YYREEE (reference sequence). The CDR3 sequence is 14 residues long.

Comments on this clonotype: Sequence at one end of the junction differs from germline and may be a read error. The CDR3 DNA reads TGTGCCAGCTATCTGACAGGGTACATGAACACTGAAGCTTCCTTT. It specifies CASYLTGYMNTEASF. V gene TRBV6-1 combines with J gene TRBJ1-1; the match to TRBD1 covers 7 bases. The CDR3 contains 15 residues. Looked up from germline, CDR1 is MNHNS and CDR2 is SASEGT.

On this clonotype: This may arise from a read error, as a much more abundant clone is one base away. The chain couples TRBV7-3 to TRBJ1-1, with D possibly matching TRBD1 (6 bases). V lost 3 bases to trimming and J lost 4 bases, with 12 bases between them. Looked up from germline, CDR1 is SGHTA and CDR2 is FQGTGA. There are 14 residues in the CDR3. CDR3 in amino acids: CASSFGGQSTEAFF. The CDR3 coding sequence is TGTGCCAGCAGCTTTGGGGGGCAGAGCACTGAAGCTTTCTTT.

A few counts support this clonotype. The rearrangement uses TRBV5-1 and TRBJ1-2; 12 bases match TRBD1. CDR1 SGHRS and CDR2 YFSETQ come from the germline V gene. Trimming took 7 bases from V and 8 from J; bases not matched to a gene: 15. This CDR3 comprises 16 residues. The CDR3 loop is CASGTGGEKRFDGYTF. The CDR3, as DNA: TGCGCCAGCGGGACAGGGGGCGAAAAAAGGTTCGACGGCTACACCTTC.

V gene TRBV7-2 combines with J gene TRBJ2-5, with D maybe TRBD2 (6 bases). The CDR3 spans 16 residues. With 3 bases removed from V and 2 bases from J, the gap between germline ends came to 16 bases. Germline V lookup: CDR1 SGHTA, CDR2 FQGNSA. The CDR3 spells CASSLLGNGRQETQYF. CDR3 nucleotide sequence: TGTGCCAGCAGCTTGCTGGGTAATGGGAGGCAAGAGACCCAGTACTTC.

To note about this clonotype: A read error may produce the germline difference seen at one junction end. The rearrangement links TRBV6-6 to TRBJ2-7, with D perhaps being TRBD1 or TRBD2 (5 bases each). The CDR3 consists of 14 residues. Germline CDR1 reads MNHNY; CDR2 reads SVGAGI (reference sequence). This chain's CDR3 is CPSSYWDENSEQYF. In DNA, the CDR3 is TGTCCCAGCAGTTACTGGGACGAGAACTCCGAGCAGTACTTC.

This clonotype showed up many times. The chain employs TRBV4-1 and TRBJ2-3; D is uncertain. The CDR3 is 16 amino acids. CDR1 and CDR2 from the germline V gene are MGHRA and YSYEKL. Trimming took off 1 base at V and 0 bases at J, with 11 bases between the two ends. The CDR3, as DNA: TGCGCCAGCAGCCAAGTGGTGGGAAAAAGCACAGATACGCAGTATTTT. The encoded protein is CASSQVVGKSTDTQYF.

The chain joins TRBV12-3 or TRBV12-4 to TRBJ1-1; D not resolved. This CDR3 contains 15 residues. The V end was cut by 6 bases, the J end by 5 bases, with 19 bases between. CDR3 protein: CASRYPPGAGTEAFF. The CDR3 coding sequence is TGTGCCAGCAGGTACCCTCCGGGAGCGGGTACTGAAGCTTTCTTT.

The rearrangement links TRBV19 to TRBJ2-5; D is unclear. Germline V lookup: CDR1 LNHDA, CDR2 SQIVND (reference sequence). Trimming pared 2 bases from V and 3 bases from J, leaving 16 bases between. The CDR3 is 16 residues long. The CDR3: CASSISGPGVEETQYF. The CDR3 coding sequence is TGTGCCAGTAGTATAAGTGGCCCCGGAGTAGAAGAGACCCAGTACTTC.